The source of this TCR beta chain is a study of patients and donors after allogeneic stem cell transplantation. The CDR3 is 15 residues long. Germline CDR1 is SGHRS and CDR2 is YFSETQ. TCRdb ran MiXCR on the RT-PCR reads and lists one entry per CDR3 protein. The sample lists about 230,000 distinct CDR3 sequences, over 12% occurring once. Details on this clonotype: The junction shows a germline mismatch at one end, possibly a read error.

The V and J genes are TRBV5-1 and TRBJ2-3; D call uncertain. Sequences were obtained from blood, either unsorted or a sorted T cell fraction (not recorded which). The receptor comes from a human donor who was either an allogeneic HSCT recipient or a stem cell or donor lymphocyte infusion donor (not recorded which). It is not recorded whose cells these are; they may come from a transplant donor. CDR3 coding DNA: TGCGCCAGCACCTTGGAGAGGCTAGAGATAGATACGCAGTATTTT. Amino acids: CASTLERLEIDTQYF.